The rows below give T cell receptor beta chains drawn from one sample of a study of T cell repertoires in cytomegalovirus infection. The antigens these receptors bind are not known. TCRdb re-derived calls from the reads in MiXCR, one entry per CDR3 protein. The data show approximately 910,000 distinct CDR3 sequences, with around a third seen just once and around 15% held by the top ten. Sequenced here: cultured CD8+ T cells from PBMCs, sampled from culture after CMV antigen stimulation. These receptors were taken from a human donor in good health (CMV status not recorded). Some clones in this sample may be carry-over from other donors' samples. Each CDR3 is given with its conserved first and last residue. Each record gives: CDR3 length, D gene, V gene, J gene, clone size, CDR3 protein, CDR3 DNA. A D gene is named only where the DNA matches it firmly. Not all rows give a size; the values are once, few, many and, for expanded clones, a class.

15	TRBD1	TRBV2	TRBJ1-2	many	CARTGTATHYYGYTF	TGTGCCAGAACCGGGACAGCGACACACTACTATGGCTACACCTTC
17	NA	TRBV4-2	TRBJ2-1	few	CASSQEGAASGPNEQFF	TGTGCCAGCAGCCAAGAGGGCGCAGCGTCCGGCCCCAATGAGCAGTTCTTC
14	NA	TRBV7-6	TRBJ1-2	NA	CVSSLGGLGGGYTF	TGTGTCAGCAGCTTAGGCGGGCTCGGCGGTGGCTACACCTTC
18	NA	TRBV6-2/TRBV6-3	TRBJ2-1	NA	CASSYLLTGLGVYNEQFF	TGTGCCAGCAGTTACCTCCTAACAGGGCTTGGAGTTTACAATGAGCAGTTCTTC
14	NA	TRBV2	TRBJ2-3	NA	CASRDAAGADTQYF	TGTGCCAGCAGGGACGCAGCAGGGGCAGATACGCAGTATTTT
16	NA	TRBV27	TRBJ2-1	few	CASTQIPVPTYNEQFF	TGTGCCAGCACCCAGATCCCGGTGCCAACCTACAATGAGCAGTTCTTC
15	TRBD1	TRBV9	TRBJ1-3	NA	CASSSRTGVGNTIYF	TGTGCCAGCAGCTCGCGGACAGGGGTTGGAAACACCATATATTTT
11	NA	TRBV7-9	TRBJ2-5	many	CASSRRETQYF	TGTGCCAGCAGCCGTAGGGAGACCCAGTACTTC
12	NA	TRBV9	TRBJ1-1	NA	CASSGKRTEAFF	TGTGCCAGCAGCGGCAAGAGGACTGAAGCTTTCTTT
16	TRBD1	TRBV2	TRBJ1-5	NA	CASTLGQGYSNQPQHF	TGTGCCAGCACCCTGGGACAGGGTTATAGCAATCAGCCCCAGCATTTT
16	NA	TRBV11-3	TRBJ2-1	many	CASSPGGPVTYNEQFF	TGTGCCAGCAGCCCCGGGGGGCCCGTCACCTACAATGAGCAGTTCTTC
12	NA	TRBV7-6	TRBJ1-1	many	CASSLVGSEAFF	TGTGCCAGCAGCTTAGTTGGGTCTGAAGCTTTCTTT
13	NA	TRBV6-2/TRBV6-3	TRBJ2-2	many	CASSYRRTGELFF	TGTGCCAGCAGTTATCGCCGCACCGGGGAGCTGTTTTTT
16	TRBD1	TRBV7-8	TRBJ1-2	few	CASSLDGTGGGYGYTF	TGTGCCAGCAGCTTAGATGGGACAGGGGGCGGCTATGGCTACACCTTC
19	TRBD2	TRBV6-2/TRBV6-3	TRBJ2-1	few	CASSYRLAGGGSSYNEQFF	TGTGCCAGCAGTTACAGGCTAGCGGGGGGGGGGAGCTCCTACAATGAGCAGTTCTTC
13	NA	TRBV7-2	TRBJ2-5	NA	CANSLGGRETQYF	TGTGCCAACAGCTTGGGGGGAAGAGAGACCCAGTACTTC
17	NA	TRBV2	TRBJ2-3	NA	CASSASSGERLTDTQYF	TGTGCCAGCAGTGCTTCATCGGGGGAGCGACTCACAGATACGCAGTATTTT
14	NA	TRBV5-6	TRBJ1-4	NA	CASSHNRVWEKLFF	TGTGCCAGCAGCCACAACAGGGTTTGGGAAAAACTGTTTTTT